Following are 32 T cell receptor beta chains from one sample sequenced in a study of T-cell reconstitution after alpha-beta-depleted transplantation in children. Construction of the TCRbeta library involved unique molecular identifiers. Using its own MiXCR run on the PCR reads, TCRdb lists one record per CDR3 protein. The sample consists of roughly 160,000 distinct CDR3 sequences, over 8.5% of them appearing once. The starting material was PBMCs, obtained before TCRalphabeta/CD19-depleted stem cell transplant. All receptors come from a boy aged 2 to 9 with acute myeloid leukemia, due to receive a stem cell transplant.

V gene TRBV18 combines with J gene TRBJ1-4, with a weak D call TRBD1 (5 bases). The CDR3 is 15 amino acids. V lost 4 bases and J 0 bases, leaving 9 bases between the germline ends. Germline CDR1 KGHSH, CDR2 LQKENI. CDR3 protein: CASSLGAPTNEKLFF. CDR3 coding DNA: TGTGCCAGCTCACTCGGGGCTCCAACTAATGAAAAACTGTTTTTT.

This clonotype was counted at least ten times. The rearrangement joins TRBV27 to TRBJ2-5, with 13 bases matching TRBD2. Losses at the gene ends were 3 bases for V and 3 bases for J; bases not matched to a gene: 4. This CDR3 has 16 amino acids. Germline CDR1 MNHEY, CDR2 SMNVEV (reference sequence). For the CDR3, the DNA is TGTGCCAGCAGTTTCTCCGGGACTAGCGGGGAAGAGACCCAGTACTTC. It encodes CASSFSGTSGEETQYF.

This clonotype has ten or more counts. V usage is TRBV3-1 and J usage is TRBJ2-5; D gene unclear. V shed 1 base and J shed 5 bases, with 11 bases lying between them. The length of the CDR3 is 14 residues. The germline gives CDR1 LGHDT, CDR2 YNNKEL (reference sequence). The CDR3 bases are TGTGCCAGCAGCCAAGGAGTGCGCATGGAGACCCAGTACTTC. This codes for CASSQGVRMETQYF.

This clonotype was seen many times. The CDR3 reads CASSLRLAGTAAYNEQFF. DNA for the CDR3: TGTGCCAGCAGCCTACGCTTAGCCGGGACAGCAGCCTACAATGAGCAGTTCTTC. The chain joins TRBV4-2 to TRBJ2-1; 7 nucleotides line up with TRBD1. Losses at the gene ends were 4 bases for V and 2 bases for J; bases not matched to a gene: 14. Germline V gives CDR1 LGHNA, CDR2 YNFKEQ. This CDR3 contains 18 residues.

This clonotype has ten or more counts. The V and J genes are TRBV5-1 and TRBJ1-6; no clear D gene. The length of the CDR3 is 13 residues. Germline lookup yields CDR1 SGHRS and CDR2 YFSETQ. The V end lost 4 bases, the J end lost 11 bases, and 13 bases lay between the germline ends. The CDR3 protein is CASSPDGVPPLHF. CDR3 coding DNA: TGCGCCAGCAGCCCGGACGGGGTTCCACCCCTCCACTTT. Variable domain in full (rest from reference TRBV5-1 and TRBJ1-6): KAGVTQTPRYLIKTRGQQVTLSCSPISGHRSVSWYQQTPGQGLQFLFEYFSETQRNKGNFPGRFSGRQFSNSRSEMNVSTLELGDSALYLCASSPDGVPPLHFGNGTRLTVT.

There are many counts of this clonotype. The chain recombines TRBV27 with TRBJ1-5, with TRBD1 as a possible D gene (5 bases). Germline CDR1 and CDR2: MNHEY and SMNVEV (reference sequence). The V end was cut by 5 bases, the J end by 0 bases, with 14 bases between. This CDR3 is 16 amino acids long. The CDR3 loop is CASSPRDGPSNQPQHF. CDR3 bases: TGTGCCAGCAGTCCCAGGGACGGGCCTAGCAATCAGCCCCAGCATTTT.

This clonotype showed up many times. This chain joins TRBV27 and TRBJ1-1; no firm D call. Trimming removed 5 bases at V and 5 bases at J, with 12 bases between. Germline-derived CDR1 and CDR2 are MNHEY and SMNVEV (reference sequence). The CDR3 has 13 residues. CDR3 nucleotide sequence: TGTGCCAGCAGTATTGGGGTTGATACTGAAGCTTTCTTT. This encodes CASSIGVDTEAFF.

This clonotype was counted many times. The chain employs TRBV4-2 and TRBJ2-7; the match to TRBD2 covers 10 bases. Germline trimming cut 0 bases from V and 1 base from J; bases unmatched to any gene: 6. CDR3 size: 17 residues. Germline values: CDR1 LGHNA, CDR2 YNFKEQ. In DNA form, the CDR3 reads TGTGCCAGCAGCCAAGACCGGACTAGCGGTCCGTCCTACGAGCAGTACGTC. Residues: CASSQDRTSGPSYEQYV.

This clonotype appeared many times. V gene TRBV7-2 combines with J gene TRBJ2-1, with D uncertain. Trimming left V 9 bases short and J 4 bases short, with 16 bases between. Germline assignment: CDR1 SGHTA and CDR2 FQGNSA. The CDR3 is 14 residues long. CDR3 coding DNA: TGTGCCAGTACCCACATGGCTGCATACAATGAGCAGTTCTTC. Translated, it gives CASTHMAAYNEQFF.

This clonotype was seen ten or more times. The chain links TRBV28 to TRBJ1-1; D may be TRBD1 (6 bases). V dropped 1 base and J dropped 3 bases, with 21 bases sitting between them. CDR3 length equals 18 residues. CDR1 is MDHEN, CDR2 SYDVKM, per germline. CDR3 region: CASSLLGAGTMGDTEAFF. CDR3 nucleotides: TGTGCCAGCAGTTTATTGGGGGCAGGAACCATGGGGGACACTGAAGCTTTCTTT.

At least ten counts were recorded for this clonotype. V and J are TRBV7-9 and TRBJ1-4; 7 bases line up with TRBD1. V shed 5 bases and J 3 bases; nucleotides not matched to a gene: 6. This CDR3 comprises 15 residues. Germline-derived CDR1 and CDR2 are SEHNR and FQNEAQ (reference sequence). CDR3 nucleotide sequence: TGTGCCAGCAGCCCGCAGACAGGGCCTAATGAAAAACTGTTTTTT. This encodes CASSPQTGPNEKLFF.

This clonotype occurred many times. V gene TRBV15 combines with J gene TRBJ2-1; 9 bases agree with TRBD2. J lost 6 bases, V lost 1 base, and 10 bases had no gene match. The CDR3 loop spans 17 amino acids. Germline V gene sequence: CDR1 LNHNV, CDR2 YYDKDF (reference sequence). The CDR3 DNA follows: TGTGCCACCAGCAGAGGGTGGTTTAGCGGGGGCACCAATGAGCAGTTCTTC. This translates into CATSRGWFSGGTNEQFF.

Ten or more counts support this clonotype. The J gene is TRBJ2-2, the V gene TRBV19, with TRBD2 matching over 7 bases. Trimming took 3 bases from V and 0 from J; bases not matched to a gene: 4. Germline V gives CDR1 LNHDA, CDR2 SQIVND (reference sequence). This CDR3 comprises 16 residues. The CDR3 spells CASSIWLAANTGELFF. CDR3 sequence (DNA): TGTGCCAGTAGTATCTGGCTAGCGGCGAACACCGGGGAGCTGTTTTTT.

As for this clonotype: A clone one base away is much larger, so this may be a read error. V usage is TRBV10-2 and J usage is TRBJ2-4; 9 nucleotides agree with TRBD1. CDR1 is WSHSY and CDR2 is SAAADI in the germline V gene. The CDR3 is 16 residues long. The CDR3 DNA reads TGCGCCAGCAGTGAGTCGGGGGGACAGGGTCTGAACATTCAGCACTTC. Translating it yields CASSESGGQGLNIQHF.

At least ten counts were recorded for this clonotype. DNA of the CDR3: TGTGCCAGCAGCGAGGGACTGAAAAATGAAAAACTGTTTTTT. Translating gives CASSEGLKNEKLFF. The rearrangement joins TRBV9 to TRBJ1-4; D is perhaps TRBD1 (5 bases). The CDR3 is made up of 14 amino acids. Looked up from germline, CDR1 is SGDLS and CDR2 is YYNGEE. V lost 3 bases and J 5 bases, leaving 11 bases between the germline ends.

This clonotype was detected ten times or more. The chain has TRBV6-1 and TRBJ2-2; TRBD2 aligns across 7 bases. V was clipped by 4 bases and J by 6 bases; unmatched bases: 8. Germline CDR1 is MNHNS and CDR2 is SASEGT. The CDR3 runs 15 residues. The CDR3 here is CASSVRTSNAGELFF. The CDR3 DNA follows: TGTGCCAGCAGTGTCCGGACTAGTAACGCCGGGGAGCTGTTTTTT.

Ten or more counts support this clonotype. The V and J genes are TRBV6-6 and TRBJ2-5; D is unclear. Trimming removed 6 bases at V and 3 bases at J, with 11 bases between. The CDR3 runs 13 residues. Germline CDR1 MNHNY, CDR2 SVGAGI (reference sequence). The CDR3 reads CASSLVIEETQYF. In DNA form, the CDR3 reads TGTGCCAGCAGCCTAGTGATTGAAGAGACCCAGTACTTC.

This clonotype was found many times. The chain couples TRBV5-1 to TRBJ2-3; the D is unclear. Germline values: CDR1 SGHRS, CDR2 YFSETQ. This CDR3 contains 11 residues. Trimming shortened V by 6 bases and J by 2 bases, and 4 bases separated the two germline ends. CDR3 protein: CASTNTDTQYF. For the CDR3, the DNA is TGCGCCAGCACTAACACAGATACGCAGTATTTT.

There are many counts of this clonotype. The chain carries TRBV4-1 and TRBJ2-3; 8 bases match TRBD2. From germline, CDR1 is MGHRA and CDR2 YSYEKL. Trimming removed 10 bases from V and 4 bases from J; junction bases left unmatched: 13. The CDR3 spans 15 residues. CDR3 in DNA: TGCGCCACCAACCCAACAGCGGGAGCCCCAGATACGCAGTATTTT. Amino acids: CATNPTAGAPDTQYF.

This clonotype has at least ten counts. This sequence joins TRBV7-9 and TRBJ1-6; D remains unclear. The CDR3 is 14 amino acids. Germline CDR1 reads SEHNR; CDR2 reads FQNEAQ (reference sequence). V was clipped by 1 base and J by 7 bases, with 8 bases between them. CDR3 sequence (DNA): TGTGCCAGCAGCTTAGAGCCCCGGAATTCACCCCTCCACTTT. This gives the protein CASSLEPRNSPLHF.

At least ten counts were recorded for this clonotype. The rearrangement links TRBV27 to TRBJ2-1, with D perhaps matching TRBD1 or TRBD2 (5 bases each). This CDR3 is 15 amino acids long. The V gene's germline CDR1 is MNHEY and CDR2 SMNVEV (reference sequence). Between the trimmed V and J ends, which lost 6 bases and 10 bases, there was a span of 22 bases. CDR3 DNA sequence: TGTGCCAGCAGCGCCGGGGCGTTCTCCTGGGTGGAGCAGTTCTTC. Protein: CASSAGAFSWVEQFF.

This clonotype was detected ten times or more. The rearrangement joins TRBV5-5 to TRBJ2-3; unclear D gene. This CDR3 region has 15 residues. Trimming pared 6 bases from V and 2 bases from J, leaving 16 bases between. Germline-derived CDR1 and CDR2 are SGHKS and YYEKEE (reference sequence). DNA for the CDR3: TGTGCCAGCACCCTCATCCCGGAAAACACAGATACGCAGTATTTT. Its translation: CASTLIPENTDTQYF.

This clonotype was detected ten times or more. The junction and the germline gene differ at one end; a read error may be behind it. The chain has TRBV12-5 and TRBJ2-3, with a tentative D call TRBD2 (6 bases). CDR1 is LGHNT, CDR2 FRNRAP, per germline. The CDR3 has 12 amino acids. This chain's CDR3 is CASGLSGTPPYF. The CDR3 DNA reads TGTGCTAGTGGTTTGTCCGGGACTCCACCATACTTT.

This clonotype was counted many times. This chain links TRBV7-8 with TRBJ2-1; the match to TRBD1 covers 12 bases. The CDR3 extends over 19 amino acids. Per the germline V gene, CDR1 is SGHVS and CDR2 is FQNEAQ. The junction had 15 bases not matched to a gene; V was cut back by 4 bases and J by 5 bases. Here the CDR3 DNA reads TGTGCCAGCAGCTCGTTGGGACAGGGGGCGAGAGGGACGAACAATGAGCAGTTCTTC. Translated: CASSSLGQGARGTNNEQFF.

Ten or more counts support this clonotype. The chain couples TRBV20-1 to TRBJ2-4; a weak D match, TRBD1 (6 bases). Trimming stripped 1 base from V and 2 bases from J, with 12 bases between. The CDR3 is made up of 15 amino acids. Germline lookup yields CDR1 DFQATT and CDR2 SNEGSKA (reference sequence). The DNA of the CDR3 is TGCAGTGCTAGAGGGGCAGGGGAGCCCAAAAACATTCAGTACTTC. It encodes CSARGAGEPKNIQYF.

For this clonotype: Given a much more abundant clone one base away, this may be a read error. The rearrangement links TRBV29-1 to TRBJ1-1; possibly TRBD1 for D (5 bases). The ends were cut back, 6 bases at V and 1 base at J, with 12 bases in the middle. Looked up from germline, CDR1 is SQVTM and CDR2 is ANQGSEA. This CDR3 is 13 amino acids long. The CDR3 is CSVAKGTNTEAFF. In nucleotides, the CDR3 is TGCAGCGTGGCAAAAGGGACGAACACTGAAGCTTTCTTT.

There are many counts of this clonotype. The J gene is TRBJ1-5, the V gene TRBV5-1; TRBD1 is a possible D gene (6 bases). Germline loops: CDR1 SGHRS, CDR2 YFSETQ. The CDR3 is 18 amino acids. Trimming took off 1 base at V and 6 bases at J, with 23 bases between the two ends. CDR3 protein: CASSLIPLTGPLTQPQHF. The CDR3 bases are TGCGCCAGCAGCTTGATTCCCCTGACAGGACCTCTGACTCAGCCCCAGCATTTT.

This clonotype was counted many times. The chain employs TRBV7-2 and TRBJ2-1; either TRBD1 or TRBD2 may fit D (6 bases each). This CDR3 has 15 amino acids. The ends were cut back, 5 bases at V and 8 bases at J, with 19 bases in the middle. The germline V gene encodes CDR1 SGHTA and CDR2 FQGNSA. CDR3 DNA sequence: TGTGCCAGCAGCCCACGACTAGTGGGGGGCCATGAGCAGTTCTTC. Translated, it gives CASSPRLVGGHEQFF.

This chain uses TRBV19 with TRBJ2-1, with 10 bases identical to TRBD2. The CDR3 extends over 14 amino acids. The germline V gene has CDR1 LNHDA and CDR2 SQIVND (reference sequence). V was pared by 3 bases and J by 9 bases, with 5 bases of the junction left unmatched. DNA of the CDR3: TGTGCCAGTAGTATTCTAGCGGGAGTGGTTGAGCAGTTCTTC. This codes for CASSILAGVVEQFF.

This clonotype came up many times. The V and J genes are TRBV20-1 and TRBJ2-2; possibly TRBD1 for D (6 bases). The CDR3 covers 16 residues. V lost 5 bases, J lost 1 base, and 17 bases lay in between. From germline, CDR1 is DFQATT and CDR2 SNEGSKA (reference sequence). CDR3 DNA: TGCAGTGCTCACGAGCCGACAGGCGGGAACACCGGGGAGCTGTTTTTT. Amino acids: CSAHEPTGGNTGELFF.

With respect to this clonotype: It may be a read error: a sequence one base away is much more abundant. The V gene is TRBV12-3 or TRBV12-4, the J gene TRBJ2-1, with 11 bases identical to TRBD2. This CDR3 has 15 residues. V gave up 5 bases and J gave up 12 bases; unmatched junction bases: 12. The CDR3 protein is CASSTGTSGLGAQFF. CDR3 DNA: TGTGCCAGCAGTACCGGGACTAGCGGCCTTGGGGCGCAGTTCTTC.

The gene calls are TRBV4-1 and TRBJ2-6; 14 nucleotides align to TRBD2. V was pared by 4 bases and J by 2 bases, with 7 bases of the junction left unmatched. The V gene's germline CDR1 is MGHRA and CDR2 YSYEKL. The CDR3 runs 19 residues. The CDR3 DNA sequence: TGCGCCAGCAGCCTAGCGGGACTAGCGGGAGTCCCTGGGGCCAACGTCCTGACTTTC. Its translation: CASSLAGLAGVPGANVLTF.